This T cell receptor (beta chain) was obtained from a study of CD8+ T cells in alopecia areata. In each case, RNA was isolated and then reverse transcribed into cDNA as the sequencing template. Generated by immunoSEQ multiplex PCR, the TCRdb table keeps only in-frame clones and is missing some. The sample lists hundreds of thousands of clones, 35% to 40% occurring once. The treatment here: oral pan-JAK inhibitor, 5-10 mg twice daily. The germline V and J ends were trimmed by 5 bases and 6 bases, with 15 bases remaining between them. The germline gives CDR1 MNHNY, CDR2 SVGAGI (reference sequence). This CDR3 spans 14 amino acids.

The sequence came from a human donor with alopecia areata. The V gene is TRBV6-6, the J gene TRBJ2-3; weak D call: TRBD2 (5 bases). The sample consisted of CD4+ T cells sorted from blood, taken around week 30, from a patient treated with tofacitinib. The CDR3 DNA is TGTGCCAGCAGTCGCAGCGGTAGCTCTGATACGCAGTATTTT. It translates to CASSRSGSSDTQYF.